This T cell receptor (beta chain) was recorded in a study of response to subunit inactivated influenza vaccine. Findings of the study overall: The authors suggested that every seasonal influenza vaccination recruits few new T cells.

V was shortened by 1 base and J by 4 bases, with 10 bases between the two germline ends. Per germline, CDR1 DFQATT and CDR2 SNEGSKA (reference sequence). The CDR3 is made up of 14 amino acids. This clonotype appeared a few times. The antigen is unknown. MiXCR, applied by TCRdb to the RT-PCR reads, yields one record per CDR3 protein. The sample includes around 760,000 distinct CDR3 sequences, approximately 14% of them seen just once. The source is a man aged 45-65 years who received an inactivated influenza vaccine. V gene TRBV20-1 combines with J gene TRBJ2-2; D uncertain. Sequenced here: PBMCs from blood, sampled around 15 days before vaccination. The CDR3 spells CSARGWVATGELFF. As DNA, the CDR3 is TGCAGTGCTAGAGGTTGGGTGGCCACCGGGGAGCTGTTTTTT.